This TCR beta chain is drawn from a study of blood T cell repertoires in COVID-19. Clones were read by immunoSEQ multiplex PCR, and TCRdb kept only the in-frame ones, dropping some. Of 110,000 or so clones listed, around 84% are singletons. The germline CDR1 and CDR2 sequences are MNHEY and SMNVEV (reference sequence). The J segment lost 10 bases and the V segment lost 7 bases, leaving 17 bases of the junction unmatched. The CDR3 has 16 amino acids. This clonotype was sampled from a woman aged 40 to 55 with acute or convalescent COVID-19. J is TRBJ1-4 and V is TRBV27; TRBD1 matches at 8 bases. What was sequenced was peripheral blood. This CDR3 reads CASTRSQGGGIGKLFF. CDR3 in DNA: TGTGCCAGCACCAGGTCACAGGGGGGCGGGATAGGAAAACTGTTTTTT.